This TCR beta chain was sequenced in a study of T cell responses to AZD1222 COVID-19 vaccine. Findings and caveats of the study: Sampled repertoires all dated from after the peak T cell response.

Here immunoSEQ multiplex PCR was the method, and the copy in TCRdb shows in-frame clones only, minus some. The sample holds tens of thousands of clones, approximately 80% seen once. On this clone: No antigen is known for it.

This sequence was found in an adult in good health. Sequences were derived from peripheral blood, sampled on day 0 of AZD1222 vaccination.

CDR3 amino acids: CASSPTGTMNTEAFF. The CDR3 DNA is TGTGCCAGCAGTCCGACAGGGACCATGAACACTGAAGCTTTCTTT. The chain couples TRBV6-5 to TRBJ1-1; 7 nucleotides agree with TRBD1. Germline V gene data show CDR1 as MNHEY and CDR2 as SVGAGI. Losses at the gene ends were 5 bases for V and 0 bases for J; bases not matched to a gene: 6. The CDR3 has 15 amino acids.